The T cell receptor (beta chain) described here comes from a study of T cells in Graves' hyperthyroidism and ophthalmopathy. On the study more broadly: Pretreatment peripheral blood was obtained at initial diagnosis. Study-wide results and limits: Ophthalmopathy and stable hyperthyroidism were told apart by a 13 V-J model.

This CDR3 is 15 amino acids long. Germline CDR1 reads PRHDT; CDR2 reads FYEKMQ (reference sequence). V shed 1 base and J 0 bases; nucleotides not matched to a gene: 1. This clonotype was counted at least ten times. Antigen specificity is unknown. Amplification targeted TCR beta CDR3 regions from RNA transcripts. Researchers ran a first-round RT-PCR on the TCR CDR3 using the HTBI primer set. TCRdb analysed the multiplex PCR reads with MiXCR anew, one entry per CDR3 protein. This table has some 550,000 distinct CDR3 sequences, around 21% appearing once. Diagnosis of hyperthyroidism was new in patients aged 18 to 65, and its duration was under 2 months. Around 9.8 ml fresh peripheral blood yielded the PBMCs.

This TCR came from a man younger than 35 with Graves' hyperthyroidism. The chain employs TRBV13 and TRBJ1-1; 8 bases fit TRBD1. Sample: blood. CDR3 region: CASSLDRGVNTEAFF. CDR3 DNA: TGTGCCAGCAGCTTAGACAGGGGGGTGAACACTGAAGCTTTCTTT.